This record looks at one T cell receptor beta chain sequence and its context. Its antigen is undetermined. These data belong to a study of identical twins. Study observations and caveats: With abundant cord blood beta clonotypes, insertions were fewer; memory repertoires showed no such pattern.

V was shortened by 2 bases and J by 7 bases, with 14 bases between the two germline ends. The CDR3 totals 15 residues. The germline gives CDR1 LGHDT, CDR2 YNNKEL (reference sequence). MiXCR, run by TCRdb on the 5' RACE reads, gives a single entry per CDR3 protein. The table shows 500,000 to 650,000 distinct CDR3 sequences, with roughly 6.6% occurring only once. These sequences were also reported in another study, on yellow fever vaccine responses in identical twins.

This sequence originates from a woman aged 18-30 years in good health. The V gene is TRBV3-1, the J gene TRBJ2-2, with unresolved D. Sequencing was carried out using PBMCs. DNA for the CDR3: TGTGCCAGCAGCCAACAGTATTTTGGTGGCGGGGAGCTGTTTTTT. Its translation is CASSQQYFGGGELFF. Based on the CDR3 plus reference TRBV3-1 and TRBJ2-2, the full variable domain is DTAVSQTPKYLVTQMGNDKSIKCEQNLGHDTMYWYKQDSKKFLKIMFSYNNKELIINETVPNRFSPKSPDKAHLNLHINSLELGDSAVYFCASSQQYFGGGELFFGEGSRLTVL.